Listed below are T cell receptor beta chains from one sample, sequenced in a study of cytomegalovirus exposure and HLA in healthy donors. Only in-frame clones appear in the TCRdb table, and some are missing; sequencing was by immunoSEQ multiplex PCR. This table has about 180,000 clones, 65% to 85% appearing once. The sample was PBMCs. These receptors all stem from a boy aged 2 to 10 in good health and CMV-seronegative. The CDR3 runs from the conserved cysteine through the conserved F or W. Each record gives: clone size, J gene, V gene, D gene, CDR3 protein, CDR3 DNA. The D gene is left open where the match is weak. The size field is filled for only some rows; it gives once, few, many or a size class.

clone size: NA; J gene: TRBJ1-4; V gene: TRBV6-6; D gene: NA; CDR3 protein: CASSRGTGEKLFF; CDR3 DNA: TGTGCCAGCAGCAGGGGTACAGGTGAAAAACTGTTTTTT
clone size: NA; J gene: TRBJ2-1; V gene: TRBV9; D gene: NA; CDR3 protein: CASSVEGAVYNEQFF; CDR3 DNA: TGTGCCAGCAGCGTAGAAGGGGCGGTCTACAATGAGCAGTTCTTC
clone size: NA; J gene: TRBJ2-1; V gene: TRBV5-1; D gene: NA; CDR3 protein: CASSLGPGAYNEQFF; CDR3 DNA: TGCGCCAGCAGCTTGGGGCCAGGGGCCTACAATGAGCAGTTCTTC
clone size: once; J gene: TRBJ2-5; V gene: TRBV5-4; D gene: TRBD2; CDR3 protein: CASSSSSGTLETQYF; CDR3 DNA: TGTGCCAGCAGCTCATCTAGCGGGACCCTAGAGACCCAGTACTTC
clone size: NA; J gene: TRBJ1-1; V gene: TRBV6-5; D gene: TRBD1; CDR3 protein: CASSSPTGLGTEAFF; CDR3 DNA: TGTGCCAGCAGTTCACCGACAGGGTTGGGCACTGAAGCTTTCTTT
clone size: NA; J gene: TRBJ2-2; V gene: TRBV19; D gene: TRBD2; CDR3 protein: CASSRREGRYTGELFF; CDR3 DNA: TGTGCCAGTAGTAGGAGGGAGGGCCGTTATACCGGGGAGCTGTTTTTT
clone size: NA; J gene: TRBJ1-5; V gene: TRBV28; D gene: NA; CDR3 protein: CASSLGGAYSNQPQHF; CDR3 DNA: TGTGCCAGCAGTTTAGGGGGGGCATATAGCAATCAGCCCCAGCATTTT
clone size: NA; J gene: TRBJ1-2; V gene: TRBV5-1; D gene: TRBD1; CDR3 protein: CASSLGGGSYGYTF; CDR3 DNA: TGCGCCAGCAGCTTGGGAGGGGGCAGCTATGGCTACACCTTC
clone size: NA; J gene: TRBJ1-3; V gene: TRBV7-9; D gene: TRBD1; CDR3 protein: CASSSITDRGWNTIYF; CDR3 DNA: TGTGCCAGCAGCTCCATAACGGACAGGGGGTGGAACACCATATATTTT
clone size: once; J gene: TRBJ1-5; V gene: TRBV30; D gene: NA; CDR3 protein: CAWSTDGDQPQHF; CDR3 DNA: TGTGCCTGGAGTACCGATGGAGATCAGCCCCAGCATTTT
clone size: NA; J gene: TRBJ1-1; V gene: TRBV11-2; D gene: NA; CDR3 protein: CASSSGVATEAFF; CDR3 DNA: TGTGCCAGCAGCTCCGGGGTGGCCACTGAAGCTTTCTTT
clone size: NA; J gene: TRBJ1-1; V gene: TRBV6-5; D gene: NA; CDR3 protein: CASNWGAEAFF; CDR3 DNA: TGTGCCAGCAATTGGGGGGCTGAAGCTTTCTTT
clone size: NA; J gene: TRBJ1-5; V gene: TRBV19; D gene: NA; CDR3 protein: CASSIGQGPGPQHF; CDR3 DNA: TGTGCCAGTAGTATAGGCCAGGGCCCAGGACCCCAGCATTTT
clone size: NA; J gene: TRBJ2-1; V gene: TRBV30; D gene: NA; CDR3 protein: CAWSVSLNEQFF; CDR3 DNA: TGTGCCTGGAGTGTAAGCCTCAATGAGCAGTTCTTC
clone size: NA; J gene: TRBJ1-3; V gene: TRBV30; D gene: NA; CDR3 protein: CAWSKGEGNTIYF; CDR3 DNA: TGTGCCTGGAGTAAGGGGGAGGGAAACACCATATATTTT
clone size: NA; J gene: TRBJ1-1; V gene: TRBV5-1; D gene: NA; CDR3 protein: CASSLEIDSEAFF; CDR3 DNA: TGCGCCAGCAGCTTGGAAATAGACTCTGAAGCTTTCTTT
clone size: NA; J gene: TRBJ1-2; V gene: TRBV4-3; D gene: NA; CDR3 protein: CASSQGGQGSLNYGYTF; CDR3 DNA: TGCGCCAGCAGCCAAGGAGGTCAGGGGTCGCTTAACTATGGCTACACCTTC
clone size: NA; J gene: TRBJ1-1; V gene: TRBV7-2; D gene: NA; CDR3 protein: CASSLGASQGGLESTEAFF; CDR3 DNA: TGTGCCAGCAGCTTAGGAGCTAGCCAGGGAGGTTTGGAGAGCACTGAAGCTTTCTTT
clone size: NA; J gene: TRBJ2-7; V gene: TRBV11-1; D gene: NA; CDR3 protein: CASSPTSYEQYF; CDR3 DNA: TGTGCCAGCAGCCCGACTAGCTACGAGCAGTACTTC
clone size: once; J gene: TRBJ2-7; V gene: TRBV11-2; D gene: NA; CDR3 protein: CASSLAFSGTYEQYF; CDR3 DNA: TGTGCCAGCAGCTTGGCTTTTTCTGGTACGTACGAGCAGTACTTC
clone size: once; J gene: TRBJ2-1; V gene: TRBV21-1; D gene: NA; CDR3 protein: CASSTEGWSGGSSYNEQFF; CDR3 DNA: TGTGCCAGCAGCACCGAGGGGTGGAGCGGGGGCAGCTCCTACAATGAGCAGTTCTTC
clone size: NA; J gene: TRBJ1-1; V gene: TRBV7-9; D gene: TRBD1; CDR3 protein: CASSLVAGGKPFF; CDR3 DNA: TGTGCCAGCAGCTTAGTGGCAGGGGGCAAACCTTTCTTT